The following is a TCR beta chain sequence with its context. Losses at the gene ends were 0 bases for V and 12 bases for J; bases not matched to a gene: 13. The CDR3 runs 16 residues. Germline-derived CDR1 and CDR2 are SNHLY and FYNNEI. The sample originates from a study of Ad26.COV2.S vaccination and SARS-CoV-2 variants. For the study at large: Intramuscular Ad26.COV2.S doses were given once or twice, 56 days apart.

The sample's treatment: about 20 received Ad26.COV2.S at low or high dose, single or two shots; about 5 received placebo; per-sample allocation not given. Material that was analyzed had been drawn on day 63 after the first vaccine or placebo injection. The table came from immunoSEQ multiplex PCR; TCRdb's copy has only in-frame clones and leaves some out. The table has about 330,000 clones, roughly 90% seen once. J is TRBJ2-1 and V is TRBV2; 8 bases align to TRBD2. The input for sequencing was peripheral blood, taken in a trial of Ad26.COV2.S vaccine versus placebo. This sequence was found in a person between 18 and 65 years old who received the Ad26.COV2.S COVID-19 vaccine or a placebo. The CDR3 DNA reads TGTGCCAGCAGTGAAGCGCTTGGGACTAGGGCCGTGGTGCAGTTCTTC. Translated: CASSEALGTRAVVQFF.